The rows below give T cell receptor beta chains drawn from one sample of a study of control samples from healthy donors and cancer patients. Repertoires were generated with immunoSEQ multiplex PCR, while TCRdb's copy carries only in-frame clones and drops some. The sample consists of about 120,000 clones, almost 95% of them appearing once. Sequenced input: PBMCs. The receptors originated from an elderly man with head and neck cancer. The CDR3 runs from the conserved cysteine through the conserved F or W. D genes are given only for firm matches. Size is stated for part of the rows, as once, few or many counts, or as a class when the clone is expanded.

D: -; V: TRBV6-5; size: once; J: TRBJ1-2; CDR3: CASSPGGGLTMAYTF; DNA: TGTGCCAGCAGCCCCGGAGGCGGTTTAACTATGGCCTACACCTTC
D: -; V: TRBV5-5; size: once; J: TRBJ2-1; CDR3: CASSLSGYNEQFF; DNA: TGTGCCAGCAGCTTGAGTGGCTACAATGAGCAGTTCTTC
D: TRBD2; V: TRBV4-3; size: once; J: TRBJ2-7; CDR3: CASSQRSGRGYEQYF; DNA: TGCGCCAGCAGCCAACGTAGCGGGAGGGGCTACGAGCAGTACTTC
D: -; V: TRBV21-1; size: -; J: TRBJ1-5; CDR3: CASNEKQGARGQPQHF; DNA: TGTGCCAGCAACGAAAAACAGGGGGCCCGGGGTCAGCCCCAGCATTTT
D: -; V: TRBV5-1; size: -; J: TRBJ1-3; CDR3: CASSSMGLSGNTIYF; DNA: TGCGCCAGCAGCTCAATGGGCCTCTCTGGAAACACCATATATTTT
D: TRBD1; V: TRBV6-5; size: -; J: TRBJ1-5; CDR3: CASSSRDRGSGQPQHF; DNA: TGTGCCAGCAGTTCCCGGGACAGGGGCTCGGGCCAGCCCCAGCATTTT
D: -; V: TRBV7-9; size: -; J: TRBJ1-6; CDR3: CASSLRSNSPLHF; DNA: TGTGCCAGCAGCTTAAGGTCTAATTCACCCCTCCACTTT
D: TRBD1; V: TRBV7-9; size: -; J: TRBJ1-6; CDR3: CASSLGQGEYSPLHF; DNA: TGTGCCAGCAGCTTAGGCCAGGGGGAGTATTCACCCCTCCACTTT
D: TRBD1; V: TRBV19; size: -; J: TRBJ1-1; CDR3: CASRLGAGQGGTEAFF; DNA: TGTGCCAGTAGATTAGGGGCTGGACAGGGTGGCACTGAAGCTTTCTTT
D: -; V: TRBV5-1; size: -; J: TRBJ1-4; CDR3: CASSLVGGPYEKLFF; DNA: TGCGCCAGCAGCTTGGTCGGCGGACCATATGAAAAACTGTTTTTT
D: -; V: TRBV6-2/TRBV6-3; size: -; J: TRBJ1-3; CDR3: CASSFPTGFGNTIYF; DNA: TGTGCCAGCAGTTTTCCAACTGGGTTCGGAAACACCATATATTTT
D: -; V: TRBV3-1/TRBV3-2; size: few; J: TRBJ2-2; CDR3: CASSRKGTGELFF; DNA: TGTGCCAGCAGCCGCAAAGGCACCGGGGAGCTGTTTTTT
D: TRBD1; V: TRBV6-5; size: -; J: TRBJ2-7; CDR3: CASMQGAYEQYF; DNA: TGTGCCAGCATGCAGGGGGCTTACGAGCAGTACTTC
D: TRBD1; V: TRBV4-1; size: -; J: TRBJ2-7; CDR3: CASSQVPGQGSDEQYF; DNA: TGCGCCAGCAGCCAAGTTCCGGGACAGGGGAGCGACGAGCAGTACTTC
D: TRBD1; V: TRBV5-1; size: -; J: TRBJ2-7; CDR3: CASSPRPPGQGSYEQYF; DNA: TGCGCCAGCAGTCCACGGCCGCCGGGACAGGGCTCCTACGAGCAGTACTTC
D: -; V: TRBV9; size: -; J: TRBJ2-3; CDR3: CASSVGGTDTQYF; DNA: TGTGCCAGCAGCGTAGGGGGGACAGATACGCAGTATTTT
D: -; V: TRBV7-9; size: -; J: TRBJ2-5; CDR3: CASSLGRGRETQYF; DNA: TGTGCCAGCAGCTTAGGGAGGGGGAGGGAGACCCAGTACTTC
D: TRBD2; V: TRBV5-6; size: -; J: TRBJ2-3; CDR3: CASSPERDYLTDTQYF; DNA: TGTGCCAGCAGCCCCGAGCGGGACTACCTTACAGATACGCAGTATTTT
D: TRBD2; V: TRBV5-1; size: -; J: TRBJ2-3; CDR3: CASSLGAGARYTQYF; DNA: TGCGCCAGCAGCTTGGGAGCGGGGGCAAGATATACGCAGTATTTT
D: -; V: TRBV2; size: -; J: TRBJ1-2; CDR3: CASRVQDYGYTF; DNA: TGTGCCAGCAGGGTACAAGACTATGGCTACACCTTC
D: -; V: TRBV5-1; size: -; J: TRBJ1-4; CDR3: CASSLVGDNEKLFF; DNA: TGCGCCAGCAGCTTGGTGGGGGATAATGAAAAACTGTTTTTT
D: -; V: TRBV30; size: -; J: TRBJ1-3; CDR3: CAWSGQGNTIYF; DNA: TGTGCCTGGTCGGGCCAAGGAAACACCATATATTTT
D: TRBD1; V: TRBV6-5; size: -; J: TRBJ1-1; CDR3: CASRLDRAWGEAFF; DNA: TGTGCCAGCAGGCTGGACAGGGCCTGGGGTGAAGCTTTCTTT
D: -; V: TRBV27; size: once; J: TRBJ1-5; CDR3: CASSLSGGVSNQPQHF; DNA: TGTGCCAGCAGTTTATCGGGTGGGGTGAGCAATCAGCCCCAGCATTTT
D: -; V: TRBV5-1; size: -; J: TRBJ2-7; CDR3: CASSRGPVRSYEQYF; DNA: TGCGCCAGCAGCCGCGGGCCGGTTCGGTCCTACGAGCAGTACTTC
D: -; V: TRBV6-4; size: once; J: TRBJ2-1; CDR3: CASSEHRSENEQFF; DNA: TGTGCCAGCAGTGAACACAGGTCTGAGAATGAGCAGTTCTTC
D: -; V: TRBV28; size: -; J: TRBJ1-4; CDR3: CASSPIIQNLFF; DNA: TGTGCCAGCAGTCCTATAATCCAAAACCTGTTTTTT
D: -; V: TRBV20-1; size: -; J: TRBJ2-3; CDR3: CSASSRSTDTQYF; DNA: TGCAGTGCTAGTTCCCGTAGCACAGATACGCAGTATTTT
D: TRBD1; V: TRBV28; size: -; J: TRBJ1-6; CDR3: CASSPGQGSHNSPLHF; DNA: TGTGCCAGCAGCCCGGGACAGGGGTCTCATAATTCACCCCTCCACTTT
D: -; V: TRBV9; size: -; J: TRBJ2-7; CDR3: CASSVGGAESSYEQYF; DNA: TGTGCCAGCAGCGTTGGGGGGGCAGAAAGCTCCTACGAGCAGTACTTC
D: TRBD1; V: TRBV6-5; size: -; J: TRBJ2-7; CDR3: CASSYGQGATYEQYF; DNA: TGTGCCAGCAGTTACGGACAGGGGGCCACCTACGAGCAGTACTTC
D: -; V: TRBV25-1; size: -; J: TRBJ1-2; CDR3: CASSEYGPGGGYTF; DNA: TGTGCCAGCAGTGAATACGGTCCGGGGGGTGGCTACACCTTC
D: TRBD2; V: TRBV30; size: -; J: TRBJ2-3; CDR3: CAWSVRDSGFIDTQYF; DNA: TGTGCCTGGAGTGTACGGGATAGCGGGTTTATCGATACGCAGTATTTT
D: -; V: TRBV9; size: -; J: TRBJ2-2; CDR3: CASSVGTGELFF; DNA: TGTGCCAGCAGCGTAGGAACCGGGGAGCTGTTTTTT